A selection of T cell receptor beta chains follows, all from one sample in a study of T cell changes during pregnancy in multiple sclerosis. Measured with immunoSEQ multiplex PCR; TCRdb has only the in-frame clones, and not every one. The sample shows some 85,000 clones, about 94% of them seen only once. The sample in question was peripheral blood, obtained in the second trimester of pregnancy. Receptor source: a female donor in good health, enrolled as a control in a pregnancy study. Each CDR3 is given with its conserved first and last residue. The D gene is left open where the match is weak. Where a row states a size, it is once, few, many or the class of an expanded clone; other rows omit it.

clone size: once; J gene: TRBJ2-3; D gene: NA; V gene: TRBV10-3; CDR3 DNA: TGTGCCATCAGATATAGCGGCCCAACAGATACGCAGTATTTT; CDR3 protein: CAIRYSGPTDTQYF
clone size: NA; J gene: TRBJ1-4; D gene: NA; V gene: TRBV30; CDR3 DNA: TGTGCCTGGAGTGCGGGACTGGGCATGTTTTTT; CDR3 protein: CAWSAGLGMFF
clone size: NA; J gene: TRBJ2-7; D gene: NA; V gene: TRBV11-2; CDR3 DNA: TGTGCCAGCAGCCCTCCGGACAGTTCCTACGAGCAGTACTTC; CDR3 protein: CASSPPDSSYEQYF
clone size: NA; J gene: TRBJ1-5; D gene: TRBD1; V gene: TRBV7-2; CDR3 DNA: TGTGCCAGCAGCTACGACAGGGGCTCAGGTCAGCCCCAGCATTTT; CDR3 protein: CASSYDRGSGQPQHF
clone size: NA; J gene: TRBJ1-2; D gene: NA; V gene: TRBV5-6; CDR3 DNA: TGTGCCAGCAGCCCCCGACGGGTTTCGGGCTACACCTTC; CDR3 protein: CASSPRRVSGYTF
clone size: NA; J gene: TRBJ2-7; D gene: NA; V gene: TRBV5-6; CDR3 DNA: TGCGCCAGCAGCTTGGATAGGAGCTCCTACGAGCAGTACTTC; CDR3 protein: CASSLDRSSYEQYF
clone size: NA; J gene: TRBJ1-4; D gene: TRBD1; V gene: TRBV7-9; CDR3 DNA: TGTGCCAGCAGCTCCTCTGGGACAGGGGGTCGGAATGAAAAACTGTTTTTT; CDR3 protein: CASSSSGTGGRNEKLFF
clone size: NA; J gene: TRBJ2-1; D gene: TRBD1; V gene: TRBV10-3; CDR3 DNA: TGTGCCATCAGTATGGGACAGGGTTATGGGCAGTTCTTC; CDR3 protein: CAISMGQGYGQFF
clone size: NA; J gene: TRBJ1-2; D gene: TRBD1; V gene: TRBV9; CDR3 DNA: TGTGCCAGCAGCGTAGGGGGGACAGATTATGGCTACACCTTC; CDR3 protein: CASSVGGTDYGYTF
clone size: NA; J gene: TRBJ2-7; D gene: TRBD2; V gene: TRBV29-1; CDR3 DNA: TGCAGCGTGACCCCCCCGGGACTAGTTTCTTCCGAGCAGTACTTC; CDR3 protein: CSVTPPGLVSSEQYF
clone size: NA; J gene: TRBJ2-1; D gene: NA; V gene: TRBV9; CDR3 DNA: TGTGCCAGCAGCGCCCCAACAGGGGGGGGCGCCTACAATGAGCAGTTCTTC; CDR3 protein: CASSAPTGGGAYNEQFF
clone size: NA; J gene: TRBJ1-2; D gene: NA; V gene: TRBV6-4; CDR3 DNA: TGTGCCAGCAGGCGGGACTCCAACTATGGCTACACCTTC; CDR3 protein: CASRRDSNYGYTF
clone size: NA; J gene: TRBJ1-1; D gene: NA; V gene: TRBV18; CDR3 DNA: TGTGCCAGCTCACCACCGTATTGGCCTGAAGCTTTCTTT; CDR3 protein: CASSPPYWPEAFF
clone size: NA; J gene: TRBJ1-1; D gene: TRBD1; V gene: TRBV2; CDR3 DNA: TGTGCCAGCAGCCGGGACAGTTTGAACACTGAAGCTTTCTTT; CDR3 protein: CASSRDSLNTEAFF
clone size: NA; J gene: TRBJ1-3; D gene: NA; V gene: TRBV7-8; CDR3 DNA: TGTGCCAGCAGCTTAGCCCGGGGGAGCTCTGGAAACACCATATATTTT; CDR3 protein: CASSLARGSSGNTIYF
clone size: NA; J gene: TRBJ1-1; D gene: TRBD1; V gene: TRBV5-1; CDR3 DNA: TGCGCCAGCAGCTTTGATGGGACAGCCACTGAAGCTTTCTTT; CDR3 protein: CASSFDGTATEAFF
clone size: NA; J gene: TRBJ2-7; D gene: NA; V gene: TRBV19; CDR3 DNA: TGTGCCAGTAGTATAGATCTCGTAGGGGCCGCCACCTACGAGCAGTACTTC; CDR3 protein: CASSIDLVGAATYEQYF
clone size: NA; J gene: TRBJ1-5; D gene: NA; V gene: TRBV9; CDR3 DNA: TGTGCCAGCAGCGTAGGGGCGGGACAGCCCCAGCATTTT; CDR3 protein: CASSVGAGQPQHF
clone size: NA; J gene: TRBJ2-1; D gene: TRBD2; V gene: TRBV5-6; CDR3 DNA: TGTGCCAGCAGCTCCTCGGTTCGGGGGGGCCTTTCCTACAATGAGCAGTTCTTC; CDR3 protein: CASSSSVRGGLSYNEQFF
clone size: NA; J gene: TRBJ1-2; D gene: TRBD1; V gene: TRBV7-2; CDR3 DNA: TGTGCCAGCAGCTCGGGACAGGGACCCTTTTATGGCTACACCTTC; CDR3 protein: CASSSGQGPFYGYTF
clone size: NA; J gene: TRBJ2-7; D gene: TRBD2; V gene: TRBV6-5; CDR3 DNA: TGTGCCAGCTGGCCGAGCGGGGCTCCCTACGAGCAGTACTTC; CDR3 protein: CASWPSGAPYEQYF
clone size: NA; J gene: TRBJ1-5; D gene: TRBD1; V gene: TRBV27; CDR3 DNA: TGTGCCAGCAGTACACAGGGGGTCTCTCAGCCCCAGCATTTT; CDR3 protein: CASSTQGVSQPQHF
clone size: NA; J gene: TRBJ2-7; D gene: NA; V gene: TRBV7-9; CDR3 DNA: TGTGCCAGCAGCTATATCCTGACCCAAAAAGGGGACGAGCAGTACTTC; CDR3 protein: CASSYILTQKGDEQYF
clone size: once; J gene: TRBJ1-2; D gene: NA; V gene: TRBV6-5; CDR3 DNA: TGTGCCAGCAGTTACCGGAGGGGTTTCTACACCTTC; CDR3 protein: CASSYRRGFYTF
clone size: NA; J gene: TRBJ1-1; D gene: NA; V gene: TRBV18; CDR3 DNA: TGTGCCAGCGCCCGGACAGCTACGCAGAACACTGAAGCTTTCTTT; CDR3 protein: CASARTATQNTEAFF
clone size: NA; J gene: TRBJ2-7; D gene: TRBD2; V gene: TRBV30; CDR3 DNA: TGTGCCTGGAGTAGGAGCGGGGGGCCTGACGAGCAGTACTTC; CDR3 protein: CAWSRSGGPDEQYF
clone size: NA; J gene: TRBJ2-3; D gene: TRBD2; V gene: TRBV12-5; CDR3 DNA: TGTGCTAGTGGTGATACTAGCGGGGGGGCAGATACGCAGTATTTT; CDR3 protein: CASGDTSGGADTQYF
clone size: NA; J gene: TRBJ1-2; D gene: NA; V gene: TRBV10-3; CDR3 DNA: TGTGCCATCAGTGAGTCGTCAGGGCTTCGAGGCTACACCTTC; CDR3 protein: CAISESSGLRGYTF
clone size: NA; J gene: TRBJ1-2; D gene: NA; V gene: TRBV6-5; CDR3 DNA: TGTGCCAGCAGTTACTCCGGAGGGGACGGCTATGGCTACACCTTC; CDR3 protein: CASSYSGGDGYGYTF
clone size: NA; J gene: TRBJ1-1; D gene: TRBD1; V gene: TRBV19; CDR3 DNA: TGTGCCAGTAGTATCAACAGGGGGCACACTGAAGCTTTCTTT; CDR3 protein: CASSINRGHTEAFF
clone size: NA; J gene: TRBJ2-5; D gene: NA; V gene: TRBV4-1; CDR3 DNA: TGCGCCAGCAGCCAAGCCTCCGGACTCTCGGAGACCCAGTACTTC; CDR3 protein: CASSQASGLSETQYF
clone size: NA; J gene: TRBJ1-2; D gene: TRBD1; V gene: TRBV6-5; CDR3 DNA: TGTGCCAGCAGTTACCTAGGACAGGGATCTGGCTACACCTTC; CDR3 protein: CASSYLGQGSGYTF
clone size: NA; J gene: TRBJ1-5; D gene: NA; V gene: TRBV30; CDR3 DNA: TGTGCCTGGAGTGTACAGGTTAGCAATCAGCCCCAGCATTTT; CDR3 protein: CAWSVQVSNQPQHF
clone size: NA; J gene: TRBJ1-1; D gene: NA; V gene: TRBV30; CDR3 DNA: TGTGCCTGGAGTGCGACAGTTTCGAACACTGAAGCTTTCTTT; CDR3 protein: CAWSATVSNTEAFF
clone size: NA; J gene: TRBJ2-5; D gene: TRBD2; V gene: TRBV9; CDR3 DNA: TGTGCCAGCTCATCTAGCGGGATACAAGAGACCCAGTACTTC; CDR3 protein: CASSSSGIQETQYF
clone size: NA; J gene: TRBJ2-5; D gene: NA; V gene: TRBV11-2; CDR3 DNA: TGTGCCAGCAGCCCCGTGCGGATCCAAGAGACCCAGTACTTC; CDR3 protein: CASSPVRIQETQYF
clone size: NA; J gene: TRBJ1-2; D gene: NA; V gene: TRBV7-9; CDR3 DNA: TGTGCCAGCACCGACAGCTATGGCTACACCTTC; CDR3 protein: CASTDSYGYTF
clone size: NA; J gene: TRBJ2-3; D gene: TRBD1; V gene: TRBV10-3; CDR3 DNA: TGTGCCACTGAGATAGGACAGGGCACAGATACGCAGTATTTT; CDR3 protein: CATEIGQGTDTQYF
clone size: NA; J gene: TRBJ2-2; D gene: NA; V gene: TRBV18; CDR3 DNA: TGTGCCAGCTCACCACGAGGCGGCTCCCCGAACACCGGGGAGCTGTTTTTT; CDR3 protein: CASSPRGGSPNTGELFF
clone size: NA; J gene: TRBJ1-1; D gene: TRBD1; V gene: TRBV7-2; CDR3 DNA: TGTGCCAGCAGCTCGCCAAGACAGGGGAACACTGAAGCTTTCTTT; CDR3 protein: CASSSPRQGNTEAFF
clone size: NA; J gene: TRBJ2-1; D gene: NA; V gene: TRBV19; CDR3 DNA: TGTGCCAGTAGTATCGAAGCTAGTTGGGATGAGCAGTTCTTC; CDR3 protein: CASSIEASWDEQFF
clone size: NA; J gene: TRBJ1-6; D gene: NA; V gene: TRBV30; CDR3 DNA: TGTGCCTGCCAGCAGAGGGTAGGATCACCCCTCCACTTT; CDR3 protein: CACQQRVGSPLHF
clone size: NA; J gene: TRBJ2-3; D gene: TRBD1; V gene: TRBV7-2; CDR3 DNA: TGTGCCAGCAGCGCGACGGGACAGGGGGGAGATACGCAGTATTTT; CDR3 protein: CASSATGQGGDTQYF
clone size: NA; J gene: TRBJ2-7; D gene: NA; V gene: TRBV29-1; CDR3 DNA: TGCAGCGCCTTACAAGCGGCACCGTCCGAGCAGTACTTC; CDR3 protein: CSALQAAPSEQYF
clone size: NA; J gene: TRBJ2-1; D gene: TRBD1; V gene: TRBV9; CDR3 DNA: TGTGCCAGCAGCGTGGCACAGGGGAATGAGCAGTTCTTC; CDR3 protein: CASSVAQGNEQFF